These T cell receptor beta chains were read from a single sample in a study of blood T cell repertoires in COVID-19. Only in-frame clones appear in the TCRdb table, and some are missing; sequencing was by immunoSEQ multiplex PCR. The sample lists 350,000 or so clones, 88% occurring once. The material sequenced was PBMCs or T cells enriched from blood (not recorded which). Every receptor here comes from a woman between 25 and 40 years old who had been exposed to COVID-19. Both conserved end residues are part of each CDR3. The order of the fields is V gene, J gene, clone size, D gene, CDR3 DNA, CDR3 protein. A D gene is named only where the DNA matches it firmly. Only some rows state a clone size, as once, few, many or a class for expanded clones.

TRBV6-5	TRBJ2-5	-	TRBD2	TGTGCCAGCACTCTAGGGACTAGGGAGACCCAGTACTTC	CASTLGTRETQYF
TRBV19	TRBJ2-7	-	-	TGTGCCAGTAAATCAGGGCACGAGCAGTACTTC	CASKSGHEQYF
TRBV5-1	TRBJ1-2	-	-	TGCGCCAGCAGCTTGGGGGACAATAACTATGGCTACACCTTC	CASSLGDNNYGYTF
TRBV11-2	TRBJ2-1	-	TRBD1	TGTGCCAGCAGCGAAGGGACAGAAGGTGAGCAGTTCTTC	CASSEGTEGEQFF
TRBV18	TRBJ2-1	-	-	TGTGCCAGCTCACCACCGGCGGGAAAGCCCTACAATGAGCAGTTCTTC	CASSPPAGKPYNEQFF
TRBV5-1	TRBJ1-2	-	-	TGCGCCAGCAGCACAGCACAGCCCGATTATGGCTACACCTTC	CASSTAQPDYGYTF
TRBV19	TRBJ2-5	-	TRBD2	TGTGCCAGTAGTCTTAGGGTGGGGACTAGCAGGGAGACCCAGTACTTC	CASSLRVGTSRETQYF
TRBV12-3/TRBV12-4	TRBJ2-3	-	-	TGTGCCAGCAGGCCCAGCAGGCCCTATACGCAGTATTTT	CASRPSRPYTQYF
TRBV6-5	TRBJ1-1	-	-	TGTGCCAGCAGTTACTCCCGAGTGAACACTGAAGCTTTCTTT	CASSYSRVNTEAFF
TRBV11-3	TRBJ2-7	few	-	TGTGCCAGCAGCTTAGGTTTCGAGGTCTCCTACGAGCAGTACTTC	CASSLGFEVSYEQYF
TRBV27	TRBJ2-1	-	TRBD2	TGTGCCAGCAGTTTAAGCGGGACCTCCTACAATGAGCAGTTCTTC	CASSLSGTSYNEQFF
TRBV29-1	TRBJ1-3	-	-	TGCAGCGTTGAGGTCCAGGAGAGGGACACCATATATTTT	CSVEVQERDTIYF
TRBV30	TRBJ1-1	-	-	TGTGCCTGGGTGCAGGGGCTCCTCCCCGGGACTGAAGCTTTCTTT	CAWVQGLLPGTEAFF
TRBV6-5	TRBJ1-6	-	-	TGTGCCAGCAGAAAAGGGGAGGGGAATTCACCCCTCCACTTT	CASRKGEGNSPLHF
TRBV30	TRBJ2-2	-	TRBD1	TGTGCCTGGGGGGTAGGGGACAGGGCGTTTTTT	CAWGVGDRAFF
TRBV2	TRBJ2-7	-	TRBD2	TGTGCCAGCAGCCAGACTAGCCTGAGCTCCTACGAGCAGTACTTC	CASSQTSLSSYEQYF
TRBV6-5	TRBJ2-2	few	-	TGTGCCAGCAGTTACTCGAGGAGCGGGGAGCTGTTTTTT	CASSYSRSGELFF
TRBV6-1	TRBJ2-3	once	TRBD2	TGTGCCAGCAGTGCCCGGACTAGCGGAAGCACAGATACGCAGTATTTT	CASSARTSGSTDTQYF
TRBV9	TRBJ2-3	-	-	TGTGCCAGCAGCGCCGCTATTGGCGCAGGATACGGTGCAGATACGCAGTATTTT	CASSAAIGAGYGADTQYF
TRBV11-2	TRBJ2-2	-	-	TGTGCCAGCAACGGACAGCTTGCCACCGGGGAGCTGTTTTTT	CASNGQLATGELFF
TRBV6-5	TRBJ1-2	-	-	TGTGCCAGCAGTTATAACCGCCCCGGGACAAGTCATGGCTACACCTTC	CASSYNRPGTSHGYTF
TRBV2	TRBJ2-1	-	TRBD1	TGTGCCAGCAGTGCGGACAGGTCCAGCTCCTACAATGAGCAGTTCTTC	CASSADRSSSYNEQFF
TRBV7-3	TRBJ1-2	-	TRBD1	TGTGCCAGCAGCCTTGGGACAGGGGGCGCGAACTACACCTTC	CASSLGTGGANYTF